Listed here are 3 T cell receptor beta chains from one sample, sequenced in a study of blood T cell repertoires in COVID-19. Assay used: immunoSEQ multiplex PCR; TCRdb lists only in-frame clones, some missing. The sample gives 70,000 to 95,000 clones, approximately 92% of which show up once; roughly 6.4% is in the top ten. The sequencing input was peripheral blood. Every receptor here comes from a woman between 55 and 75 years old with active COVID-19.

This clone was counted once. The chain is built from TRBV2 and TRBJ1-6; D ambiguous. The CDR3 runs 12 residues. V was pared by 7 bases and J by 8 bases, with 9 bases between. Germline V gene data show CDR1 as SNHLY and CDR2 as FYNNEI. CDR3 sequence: CASNLNYSPLHF. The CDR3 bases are TGTGCCAGCAATTTAAACTATTCACCCCTCCACTTT. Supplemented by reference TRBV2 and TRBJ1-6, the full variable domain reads EPEVTQTPSHQVTQMGQEVILRCVPISNHLYFYWYRQILGQKVEFLVSFYNNEISEKSEIFDDQFSVERPDGSNFTLKIRSTKLEDSAMYFCASNLNYSPLHFGNGTRLTVT.

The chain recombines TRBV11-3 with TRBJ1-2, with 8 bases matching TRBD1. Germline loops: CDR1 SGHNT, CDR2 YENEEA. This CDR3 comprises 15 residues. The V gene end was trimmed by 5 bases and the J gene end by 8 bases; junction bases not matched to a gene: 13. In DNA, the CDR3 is TGTGCCAGCAGCCCTCGGGCAGGGGGCCTACCCGGCTACACCTTC. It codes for CASSPRAGGLPGYTF. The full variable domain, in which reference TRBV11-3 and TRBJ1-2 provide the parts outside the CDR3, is EAGVVQSPRYKIIEKKQPVAFWCNPISGHNTLYWYLQNLGQGPELLIRYENEEAVDDSQLPKDRFSAERLKGVDSTLKIQPAELGDSAVYLCASSPRAGGLPGYTFGSGTRLTVV.

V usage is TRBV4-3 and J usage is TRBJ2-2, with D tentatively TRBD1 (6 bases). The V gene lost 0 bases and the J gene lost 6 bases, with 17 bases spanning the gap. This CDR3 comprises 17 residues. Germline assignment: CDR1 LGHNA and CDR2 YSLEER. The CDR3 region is CASSQEWSTTGSGELFF. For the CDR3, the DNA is TGCGCCAGCAGCCAAGAGTGGTCGACGACAGGATCCGGGGAGCTGTTTTTT.